This T cell receptor (beta chain) was retrieved from a study of blood T cell repertoires in COVID-19 (dated by TCRdb to 2020 to 2022). Context from the whole study: Samples from collaborators originated in the United States, Italy and Spain and spanned both the acute and convalescent phases of COVID-19. The material from the prospective study consisted of cDNA or gDNA derived from T cells, B-cell-depleted T cells, or PBMCs. HLA class I and class II types, where available, came from metadata supplied by the sample provider rather than from assay-based typing. The samples were drawn from two sources: the first 160 participants of the ongoing ImmuneRACE study, and 950 to 1,500 subjects contributed by 6 global collaborators. Deeply sampled blood TCRbeta repertoires from subjects exposed to, actively infected with, or recovered from COVID-19 were included in the dataset. The sample metadata nearly always contained a de-identified subject ID, COVID-19 status, age in years and sex. The repertoires were released in a freely available public database meant as a resource for research on the immune response to SARS-CoV-2.

With regard to this clone: Its antigen remains undetermined. One base away there is no much larger clone; base qualities are not given.

The cysteine opens and the phenylalanine closes a CDR3 of 17 amino acids. Only the CDR3 portion is preserved as DNA: 51 bases, with reading frame beginning at the first base. V ends up 10 bases short and J 4 bases short, with an unmatched junction base count of 17. As encoded in the germline V gene (reference sequence), CDR1 is LGHDT while CDR2 is YNNKEL. Beyond this particular receptor, the publication reports: Clinical and demographic metadata were provided uncurated, with the amount varying by source and participant.

TCRbeta CDR3 regions were amplified from genomic DNA using the immunoSEQ Assay, a bias-controlled multiplex PCR. From the authors' description of their analysis: Nucleated cell counts per sample were estimated from amplification of reference gene primers within the assay. To quantify the absolute abundance of each unique TCRbeta CDR3 rearrangement, sequence reads were collapsed and filtered. For each sample, productive Simpson clonality was calculated as the square root of Simpson's diversity index over productive rearrangements. What TCRdb holds here is the immuneACCESS table cut down to in-frame rearrangements. Part of the clones is not present; checked against another copy, under half of the missing clones reflect an unresolved V gene, and the others are unexplained. V, J and clone size derive from that table, while D and trimming were established from the DNA sequence. A total of fewer than 150,000 clones appear in this sample, 80% to 90% of them only once. The ten largest clones capture less than 30% of the sample.

Collaborating institutions collected whole blood in K2EDTA tubes following their own protocols. For TCRbeta analysis, collaborators shipped samples as frozen whole blood, isolated PBMCs, or DNA extracted from either of those sample types. Sample: peripheral blood. The V and J genes are TRBV3-1 (or the pseudogene TRBV3-2) and TRBJ2-1; 9 of the junction bases match TRBD1. The receptor comes from a woman in her 70s with acute or convalescent COVID-19. The nucleotide sequence reads as follows: TGTGCCACCACCCGGGACAGGGCTCCCACTGGGTACAATGAGCAGTTCTTC. Its translation is CATTRDRAPTGYNEQFF.